The T cell receptor (beta chain) under discussion was sequenced for a study of regulatory T cells in long-lasting Graves disease. General observations from the study: Small numbers of samples may have cut accuracy.

V was clipped by 0 bases and J by 3 bases, with 11 bases between them. The germline gives CDR1 SQVTM, CDR2 ANQGSEA. CDR3 size: 14 residues. The authors built TCR beta libraries using iRepertoire HTBI primers and Arm-PCR of CDR3 regions. One entry per CDR3 protein, called by TCRdb with MiXCR from the multiplex PCR reads. The profile shows over 500,000 distinct CDR3 sequences, about 15% of them singletons. The table lists this clonotype with many counts. Its antigen is unidentified. The time point: newly diagnosed GD, antithyroid drugs for less than 3 months. PBMC RNA served as the TCR library source. Patients were from an endocrinology department in Xi'an, China. This same sample was also taken into another study, of T cells in Graves' hyperthyroidism and ophthalmopathy. As that study records: The HTBI primer set served for first-round RT-PCR of the TCR CDR3.

This chain links TRBV29-1 with TRBJ1-1, with D hard to call. The sample here was peripheral blood mononuclear cells (PBMCs), taken at new diagnosis, from a patient treated with antithyroid drugs. This TCR was recovered from a woman between 25 and 40 years old with Graves disease. Written as DNA, the CDR3 is TGCAGCGTTGAAGATGTAGGGTTGTACACTGAAGCTTTCTTT. It encodes CSVEDVGLYTEAFF.